This T cell receptor beta chain was sequenced in a study of T cells after posttransplantation cyclophosphamide (dated by TCRdb to 2016 to 2018). The study in broad terms: The study tracked T cell repertoire reconstitution by TRB sequencing after myeloablative bone marrow transplantation using posttransplantation cyclophosphamide as GVHD prophylaxis. TRA and TRB clonality were tightly correlated in 9 or 10 samples, so subsequent TCR analyses focused on TRB only. In 3 patients, up to about 3 additional blood samples taken between 2 and 5.2 years after transplant also underwent TRB sequencing, as did pretransplant blood from several patients. Antigen receptor sequencing covered samples from 35 PTCy-treated patients and fewer than 20 of their related bone marrow donors. Public TRB sequences were compared against a database of over 3,600 sequences linked to responses to pathogens, tumor antigens, self-antigens and alloantigens. Blood from all 35 or so PTCy patients with 1-year posttransplant specimens was subjected to TRB sequencing. Broader findings and caveats from the paper: The TRB repertoires of T cells infiltrating skin or the GI tract showed only limited overlap with the TRB repertoires found in blood. Across the 45 to 55 patients, TRB clonality was highly associated with recipient CMV seropositivity and CMV reactivation, and diversity with PTCy was similar to that in the CNI/methotrexate controls. Donor-recipient similarity was low at 1-2 months but rose over the first year, and later blood repertoires were often dominated by donor CD8+ memory clones.

Concerning this clone itself: Which antigen it targets is not known. No base quality values were provided; no much bigger clone lies one nucleotide off.

On the day of marrow donation, related bone marrow donors gave peripheral blood samples. Mononuclear cells from peripheral blood and bone marrow were separated by Ficoll-Hypaque density centrifugation and then cryopreserved. Genomic DNA was used for TRB sequencing, which was performed with the immunoSEQ assay at survey resolution or with the hsTCRB kit. The paper's data handling went like this. Initial read processing used immunoSEQ software, and repertoire analyses used the LymphoSeq R package. For each TRB dataset, clonality was calculated as 1 minus normalized Shannon entropy, and the Gini coefficient was computed as well. Phenotypes of unsorted samples were inferred by mapping TRB sequences from sorted subsets of the recipient or donor onto the same recipient's unsorted samples. TCRdb re-hosts the immuneACCESS table, in-frame sequences only. Its copies lack some clones; in the studies checked, an unresolved V gene accounts for under half of them, and the cause for the rest is not known. Clone size and the V and J calls come from that table; the DNA yielded D and trimming. This sample holds 40,000 to 60,000 clones in total, without any singletons. The ten largest clones represent about 2.2% of the sample.

V is cut by 10 bases and J by 0 bases, and the space between the germline ends is 12 bases. The CDR1 and CDR2 encoded by the germline V gene (reference sequence) are MNHNY and SVGAGI. The CDR3 sequence holds 13 residues, the cysteine and phenylalanine included. The kept DNA is CDR3 alone, 39 bases in frame from the first base. This clonotype was sampled from a man between 40 and 49 years old in good health, CMV-negative, and a related stem cell transplant donor. The sequencing sample was made of PBMCs. The chain is assembled from TRBV6-6 and TRBJ1-1, and the D gene may be TRBD1, 6 bases matching. The DNA sequence is given as TGTGCCACTAACAGGGAGATGAACACTGAAGCTTTCTTT. Translated, this gives CATNREMNTEAFF.